This T cell receptor beta chain was recorded in a study of cytomegalovirus exposure and HLA in healthy donors. Broader study findings: There were around 160 TCR beta chains listed as cytomegalovirus-associated. Confirmation in vitro established that three CMV-associated chains were specific for CMV antigens. It was reported that the classifier diagnosed cytomegalovirus status with high specificity and sensitivity in both the original and validation cohorts. Subsequent analysis revealed that first-cohort TCR clusters tended to co-occur in the 90 to 150 validation repertoires.

Only in-frame clones appear in the TCRdb table, and some are missing; sequencing was by immunoSEQ multiplex PCR. The data contain about 130,000 clones, 75% to 90% of them singletons. Points on this clone: The antigen is undetermined.

The receptor was derived from a woman under 30 in good health and CMV-seronegative. The sample taken for sequencing was PBMCs.

The CDR3 coding sequence is TGTGCCAGCAGTGAAGGGGGTAGGGCCACTGAAGCTTTCTTT. The encoded protein is CASSEGGRATEAFF. The V call is TRBV28, the J call TRBJ1-1; tentative D call: TRBD1 (6 bases). This CDR3 has 14 residues. V was trimmed by 5 bases and J by 4 bases, leaving 14 bases between them. Germline lookup yields CDR1 MDHEN and CDR2 SYDVKM.